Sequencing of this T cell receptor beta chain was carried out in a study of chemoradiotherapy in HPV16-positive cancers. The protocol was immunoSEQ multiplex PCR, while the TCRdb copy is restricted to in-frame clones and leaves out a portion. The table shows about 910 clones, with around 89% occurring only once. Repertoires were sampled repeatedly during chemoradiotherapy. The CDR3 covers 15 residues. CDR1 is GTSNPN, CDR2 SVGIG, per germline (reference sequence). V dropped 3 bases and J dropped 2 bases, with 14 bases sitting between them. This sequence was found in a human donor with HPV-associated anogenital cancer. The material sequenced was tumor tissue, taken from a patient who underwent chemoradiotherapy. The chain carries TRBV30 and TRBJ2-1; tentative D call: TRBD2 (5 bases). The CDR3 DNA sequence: TGTGCCTGGAGCACGGGGAGCGGAGCCTACAATGAGCAGTTCTTC. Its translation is CAWSTGSGAYNEQFF.